This is a list of T cell receptor beta chains from one sample in a study of T cell repertoires in cytomegalovirus infection. TCRdb analysed the reads with MiXCR anew, one entry per CDR3 protein. Here the sample spans 480,000 or so distinct CDR3 sequences, over 9% being singletons. What was sequenced was PBMCs. The origin of the receptors is a human donor in good health (CMV status not recorded). Some clones in this sample may be carry-over from other donors' samples. Each CDR3 is given with its conserved first and last residue. The order of the fields is V gene, clone size, J gene, D gene, CDR3 protein, CDR3 DNA. A D gene is named only where the DNA matches it firmly. Some rows mark clone size as missing; the rest say once, few, many or name a class of expanded clone.

v_call: TRBV7-2; clone_size: many; j_call: TRBJ2-7; d_call: TRBD1; cdr3_aa: CASSLGYRGDEQYF; cdr3_nt: TGTGCCAGCAGCTTAGGGTACAGGGGGGACGAGCAGTACTTC
v_call: TRBV20-1; clone_size: -; j_call: TRBJ2-1; d_call: -; cdr3_aa: CSRYAEGEQFF; cdr3_nt: TGCAGTAGGTACGCCGAGGGTGAGCAGTTCTTC
v_call: TRBV4-1; clone_size: -; j_call: TRBJ1-1; d_call: -; cdr3_aa: CASSQPTGRKTEAFF; cdr3_nt: TGCGCCAGCAGCCAGCCAACTGGTCGGAAGACTGAAGCTTTCTTT
v_call: TRBV6-2/TRBV6-3; clone_size: many; j_call: TRBJ2-1; d_call: TRBD2; cdr3_aa: CASNAAWGIPGLASNEQFF; cdr3_nt: TGTGCCAGCAACGCTGCCTGGGGGATCCCGGGACTAGCATCCAATGAGCAGTTCTTC
v_call: TRBV19; clone_size: few; j_call: TRBJ2-1; d_call: TRBD2; cdr3_aa: CASSIDRAISGGTYNEQFF; cdr3_nt: TGTGCCAGTAGTATAGATCGGGCGATTAGCGGGGGGACCTACAATGAGCAGTTCTTC
v_call: TRBV24-1; clone_size: once; j_call: TRBJ2-1; d_call: -; cdr3_aa: CATSGRQGPPHNEQFF; cdr3_nt: TGTGCCACCAGTGGGCGGCAGGGACCCCCCCACAATGAGCAGTTCTTC
v_call: TRBV5-1; clone_size: -; j_call: TRBJ2-1; d_call: TRBD1; cdr3_aa: CASSSAGQGSYNEQFF; cdr3_nt: TGCGCCAGCAGCTCGGCTGGACAGGGATCCTACAATGAGCAGTTCTTC
v_call: TRBV9; clone_size: few; j_call: TRBJ2-5; d_call: -; cdr3_aa: CASSSQGGYRETQYF; cdr3_nt: TGTGCCAGCAGCTCCCAGGGCGGGTATCGAGAGACCCAGTACTTC
v_call: TRBV27; clone_size: many; j_call: TRBJ2-7; d_call: -; cdr3_aa: CASRSKTRVYEQYF; cdr3_nt: TGTGCCAGCAGATCTAAGACGAGGGTTTACGAGCAGTACTTC
v_call: TRBV4-1; clone_size: many; j_call: TRBJ1-2; d_call: TRBD1; cdr3_aa: CASSPWTGTYGYTF; cdr3_nt: TGCGCCAGCAGCCCTTGGACAGGGACCTATGGCTACACCTTC
v_call: TRBV2; clone_size: many; j_call: TRBJ2-5; d_call: -; cdr3_aa: CASNKGTLQETQYF; cdr3_nt: TGTGCCAGCAATAAGGGGACCCTCCAAGAGACCCAGTACTTC
v_call: TRBV12-3/TRBV12-4; clone_size: many; j_call: TRBJ1-1; d_call: -; cdr3_aa: CASSPLRATEAFF; cdr3_nt: TGTGCCAGCAGTCCCCTGAGGGCCACTGAAGCTTTCTTT
v_call: TRBV7-9; clone_size: many; j_call: TRBJ1-2; d_call: -; cdr3_aa: CAIWVAIYGYTF; cdr3_nt: TGTGCCATCTGGGTAGCAATCTATGGCTACACCTTC
v_call: TRBV12-3/TRBV12-4; clone_size: -; j_call: TRBJ2-1; d_call: -; cdr3_aa: CASSSGWEGRNNEQFF; cdr3_nt: TGTGCCAGCAGTTCCGGTTGGGAAGGGAGAAACAATGAGCAGTTCTTC
v_call: TRBV19; clone_size: -; j_call: TRBJ2-1; d_call: -; cdr3_aa: CASSVGGLSSYNEQFF; cdr3_nt: TGTGCCAGTAGTGTGGGGGGTTTGAGCTCCTACAATGAGCAGTTCTTC
v_call: TRBV5-4; clone_size: many; j_call: TRBJ2-1; d_call: TRBD2; cdr3_aa: CASSSLSGISPNEQFF; cdr3_nt: TGTGCCAGCAGCTCCCTTAGCGGGATTTCTCCCAATGAGCAGTTCTTC
v_call: TRBV28; clone_size: many; j_call: TRBJ2-3; d_call: TRBD2; cdr3_aa: CASSLWGTSGNTDTQYF; cdr3_nt: TGTGCCAGCAGTTTATGGGGGACTAGCGGAAATACAGATACGCAGTATTTT
v_call: TRBV7-9; clone_size: many; j_call: TRBJ1-2; d_call: -; cdr3_aa: CASSLAGSLGPQSNYGYTF; cdr3_nt: TGTGCCAGCAGCTTAGCGGGCAGCCTTGGTCCGCAGTCTAACTATGGCTACACCTTC
v_call: TRBV6-5; clone_size: many; j_call: TRBJ1-1; d_call: -; cdr3_aa: CASSLLEYVNTEAFF; cdr3_nt: TGTGCCAGCAGCTTACTCGAATATGTGAACACTGAAGCTTTCTTT
v_call: TRBV7-8; clone_size: many; j_call: TRBJ1-4; d_call: TRBD1; cdr3_aa: CASSFLTGGLEKLFF; cdr3_nt: TGTGCCAGCAGCTTCCTGACAGGGGGCTTAGAAAAACTGTTTTTT
v_call: TRBV7-9; clone_size: many; j_call: TRBJ2-7; d_call: -; cdr3_aa: CASSYRANGLYEQYF; cdr3_nt: TGTGCCAGCAGCTACCGGGCCAACGGTCTCTACGAGCAGTACTTC